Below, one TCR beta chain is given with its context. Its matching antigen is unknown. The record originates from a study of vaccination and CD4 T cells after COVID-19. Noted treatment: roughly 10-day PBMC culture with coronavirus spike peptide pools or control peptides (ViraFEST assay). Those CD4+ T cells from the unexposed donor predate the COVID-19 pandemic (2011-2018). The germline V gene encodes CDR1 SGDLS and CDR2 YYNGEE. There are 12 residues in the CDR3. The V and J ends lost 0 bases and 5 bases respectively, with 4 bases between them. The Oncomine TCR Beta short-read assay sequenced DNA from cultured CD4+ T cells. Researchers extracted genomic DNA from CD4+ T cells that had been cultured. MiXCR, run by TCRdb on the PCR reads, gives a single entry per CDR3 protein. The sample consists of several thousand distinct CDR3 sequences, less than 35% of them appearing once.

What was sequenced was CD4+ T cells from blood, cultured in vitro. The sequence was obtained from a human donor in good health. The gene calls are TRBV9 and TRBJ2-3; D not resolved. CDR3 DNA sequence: TGTGCCAGCAGCGTAGACAAAGATACGCAGTATTTT. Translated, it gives CASSVDKDTQYF.